This record concerns one T cell receptor beta chain sequence. Its specificity is not known. This entry comes from a study of OX40 agonist ivuxolimab in advanced cancers. In the study overall: The mean age was roughly 60 years, ranging from roughly 23 to 79, with around four fifths of participants male. Study-wide results and limits: There were also nonresponders showing low normalized T-cell clonal expansion. CD4+ and CD8+ T cells in blood underwent clonal expansion by week 6 at 0.1 to 3.0 mg/kg.

Profiled with immunoSEQ multiplex PCR; TCRdb holds only in-frame clones, not every one. The profile covers tens of thousands of clones, with roughly 84% appearing a single time and under 8.5% taken by the ten largest. The sequence came from an adult with an advanced solid tumor such as melanoma, head and neck, liver or kidney cancer. The input for sequencing was CD4+ or CD8+ T cells sorted from blood, taken in a trial of the OX40 agonist ivuxolimab.

The CDR3 DNA follows: TGTGCCAGCAGTTACAGGGCTGCCTACGAGCAGTACTTC. This sequence encodes CASSYRAAYEQYF. This chain links TRBV6-5 with TRBJ2-7; D remains unclear. V was pared by 2 bases and J by 2 bases, with 7 bases between. Germline CDR1 is MNHEY and CDR2 is SVGAGI. This CDR3 is 13 amino acids long.